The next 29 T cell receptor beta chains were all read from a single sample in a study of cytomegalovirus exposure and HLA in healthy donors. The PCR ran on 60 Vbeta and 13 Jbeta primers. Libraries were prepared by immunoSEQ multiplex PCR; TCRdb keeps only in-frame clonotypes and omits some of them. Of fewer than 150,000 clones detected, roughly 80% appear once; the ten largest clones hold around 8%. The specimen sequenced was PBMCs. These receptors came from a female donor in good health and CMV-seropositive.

The CDR3 nucleotides read TGTGCCAGCAGTGTGGGAGTTGAGCAGTACTTC. Translating it yields CASSVGVEQYF. The V and J genes are TRBV2 and TRBJ2-7, with a weak D call TRBD2 (5 bases). The CDR3 runs 11 residues. Trimming cost V 4 bases and J 7 bases, with 8 bases left between them. Germline V gene data show CDR1 as SNHLY and CDR2 as FYNNEI.

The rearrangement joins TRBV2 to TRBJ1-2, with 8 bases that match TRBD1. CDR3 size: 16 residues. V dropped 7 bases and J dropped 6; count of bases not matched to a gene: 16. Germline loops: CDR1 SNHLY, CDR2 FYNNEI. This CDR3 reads CASTDSRTGPPDGYTF. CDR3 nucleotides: TGTGCCAGCACCGACTCAAGGACAGGGCCGCCCGATGGCTACACCTTC.

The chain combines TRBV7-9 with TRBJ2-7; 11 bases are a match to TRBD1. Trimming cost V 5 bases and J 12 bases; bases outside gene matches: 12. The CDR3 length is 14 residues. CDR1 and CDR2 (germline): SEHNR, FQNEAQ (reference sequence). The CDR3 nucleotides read TGTGCCAGCAGCCCGCGGGACAGGGGGGATCTTTCGTACTTC. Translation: CASSPRDRGDLSYF.

The CDR3 spells CASGTGGNSGYTF. The CDR3 coding sequence is TGTGCCAGCGGAACAGGGGGTAATTCGGGCTACACCTTC. The chain is built from TRBV28 and TRBJ1-2; 8 bases map to TRBD1. Germline trimming cut 8 bases from V and 8 bases from J; bases unmatched to any gene: 10. The germline V gene has CDR1 MDHEN and CDR2 SYDVKM. The CDR3 is 13 residues long.

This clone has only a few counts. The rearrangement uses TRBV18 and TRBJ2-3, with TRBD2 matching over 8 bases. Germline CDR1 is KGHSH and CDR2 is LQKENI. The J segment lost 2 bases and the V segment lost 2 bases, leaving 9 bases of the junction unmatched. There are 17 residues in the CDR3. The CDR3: CASSPISGGDPTDTQYF. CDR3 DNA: TGTGCCAGCTCACCAATCTCGGGGGGGGACCCCACAGATACGCAGTATTTT.

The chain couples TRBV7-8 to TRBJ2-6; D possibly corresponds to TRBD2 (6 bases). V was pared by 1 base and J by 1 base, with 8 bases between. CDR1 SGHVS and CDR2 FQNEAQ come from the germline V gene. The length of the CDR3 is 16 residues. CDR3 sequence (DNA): TGTGCCAGCAGCTTAGAACTAGCTTCTGGGGCCAACGTCCTGACTTTC. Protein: CASSLELASGANVLTF.

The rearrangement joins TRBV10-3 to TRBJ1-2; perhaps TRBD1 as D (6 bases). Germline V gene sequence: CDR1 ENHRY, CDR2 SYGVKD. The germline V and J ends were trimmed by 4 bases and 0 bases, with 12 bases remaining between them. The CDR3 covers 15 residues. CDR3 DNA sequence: TGTGCCATCAGTGGCAACAGGGAGACTAACTATGGCTACACCTTC. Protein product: CAISGNRETNYGYTF.

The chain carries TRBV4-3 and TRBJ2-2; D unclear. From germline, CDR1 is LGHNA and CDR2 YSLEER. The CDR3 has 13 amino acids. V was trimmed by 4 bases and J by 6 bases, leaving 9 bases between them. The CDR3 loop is CASSRGTSGELFF. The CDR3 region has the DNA TGCGCCAGCAGCCGCGGAACCTCCGGGGAGCTGTTTTTT.

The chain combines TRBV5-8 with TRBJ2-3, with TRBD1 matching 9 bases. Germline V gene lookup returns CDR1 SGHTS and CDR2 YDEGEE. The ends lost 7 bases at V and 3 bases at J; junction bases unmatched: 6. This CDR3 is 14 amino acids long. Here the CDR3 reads CASDRTGVTDTQYF. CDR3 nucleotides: TGTGCCAGCGATAGGACAGGGGTTACAGATACGCAGTATTTT.

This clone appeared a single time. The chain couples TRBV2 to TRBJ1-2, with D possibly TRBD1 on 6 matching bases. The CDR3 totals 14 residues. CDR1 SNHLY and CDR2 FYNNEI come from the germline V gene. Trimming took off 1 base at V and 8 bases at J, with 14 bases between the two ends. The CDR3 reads CASSEEGQGLGYTF. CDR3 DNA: TGTGCCAGCAGTGAAGAAGGGCAGGGGTTAGGCTACACCTTC.

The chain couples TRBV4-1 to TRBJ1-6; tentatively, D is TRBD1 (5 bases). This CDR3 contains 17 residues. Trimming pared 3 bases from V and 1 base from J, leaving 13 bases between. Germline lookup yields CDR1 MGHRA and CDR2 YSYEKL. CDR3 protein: CASSHSVAGSYNSPLHF. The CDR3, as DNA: TGCGCCAGCAGCCATTCCGTCGCAGGGTCCTATAATTCACCCCTCCACTTT.

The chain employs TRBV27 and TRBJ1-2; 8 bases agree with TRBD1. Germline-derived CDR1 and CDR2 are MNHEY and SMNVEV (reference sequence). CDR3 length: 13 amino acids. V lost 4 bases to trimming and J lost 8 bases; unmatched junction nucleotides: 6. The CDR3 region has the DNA TGTGCCAGCAGTTGGACAGGGCTTAGAGGCTACACCTTC. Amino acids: CASSWTGLRGYTF.

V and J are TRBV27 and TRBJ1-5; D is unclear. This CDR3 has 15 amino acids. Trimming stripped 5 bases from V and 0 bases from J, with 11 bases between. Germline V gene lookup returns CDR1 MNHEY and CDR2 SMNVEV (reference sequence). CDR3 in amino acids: CASSPGVTSNQPQHF. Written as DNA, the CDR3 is TGTGCCAGCAGTCCCGGGGTGACTAGCAATCAGCCCCAGCATTTT.

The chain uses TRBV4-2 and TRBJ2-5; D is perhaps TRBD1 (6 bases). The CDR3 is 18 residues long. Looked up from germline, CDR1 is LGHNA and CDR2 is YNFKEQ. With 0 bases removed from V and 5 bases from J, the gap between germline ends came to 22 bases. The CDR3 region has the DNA TGTGCCAGCAGCCAAGATTCGGTTATCGGGACAAGGATGGAGACCCAGTACTTC. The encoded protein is CASSQDSVIGTRMETQYF.

The CDR3 DNA reads as TGTGCCAGCAGTTCGGGGGGGTGGAACGAGCAGTACTTC. Protein sequence: CASSSGGWNEQYF. This chain links TRBV27 with TRBJ2-7; 8 nucleotides agree with TRBD2. The junction had 4 bases not matched to a gene; V was cut back by 4 bases and J by 5 bases. Germline lookup yields CDR1 MNHEY and CDR2 SMNVEV (reference sequence). This CDR3 comprises 13 residues.

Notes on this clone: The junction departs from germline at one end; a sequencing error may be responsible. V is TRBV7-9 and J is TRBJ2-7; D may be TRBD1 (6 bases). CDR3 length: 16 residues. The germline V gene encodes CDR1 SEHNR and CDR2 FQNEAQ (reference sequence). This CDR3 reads CSSSRGPGVAIYEQYF. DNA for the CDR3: TGTTCCAGCAGCAGGGGCCCTGGGGTCGCGATCTACGAGCAGTACTTC.

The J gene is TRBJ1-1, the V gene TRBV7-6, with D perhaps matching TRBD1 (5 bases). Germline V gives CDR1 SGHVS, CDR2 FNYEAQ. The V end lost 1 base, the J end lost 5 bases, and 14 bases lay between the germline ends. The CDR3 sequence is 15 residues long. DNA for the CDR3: TGTGCCAGCAGCTTAGTGCAGGGAGGAGGTACTGAAGCTTTCTTT. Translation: CASSLVQGGGTEAFF.

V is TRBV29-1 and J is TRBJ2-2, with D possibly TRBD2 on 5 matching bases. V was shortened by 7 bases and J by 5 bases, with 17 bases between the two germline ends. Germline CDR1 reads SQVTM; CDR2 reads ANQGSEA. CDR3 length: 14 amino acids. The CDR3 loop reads CSGSGGSGTGELFF. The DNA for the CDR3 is TGCAGCGGATCCGGCGGTTCGGGGACCGGGGAGCTGTTTTTT.

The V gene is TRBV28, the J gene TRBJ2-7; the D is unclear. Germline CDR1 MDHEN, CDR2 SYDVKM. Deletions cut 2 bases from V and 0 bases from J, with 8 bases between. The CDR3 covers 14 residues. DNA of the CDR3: TGTGCCAGCAGTTTAACTGGTCCCTCCTACGAGCAGTACTTC. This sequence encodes CASSLTGPSYEQYF.

CDR3 DNA sequence: TGTGCCAGCAGCGACCGGGTCCCCCTTCATGAGCAGTTCTTC. Translated: CASSDRVPLHEQFF. This rearrangement joins TRBV7-9 to TRBJ2-1; no definite D call. This CDR3 region has 14 residues. Trimming removed 5 bases from V and 8 bases from J, with 16 bases in between. The germline V gene has CDR1 SEHNR and CDR2 FQNEAQ (reference sequence).

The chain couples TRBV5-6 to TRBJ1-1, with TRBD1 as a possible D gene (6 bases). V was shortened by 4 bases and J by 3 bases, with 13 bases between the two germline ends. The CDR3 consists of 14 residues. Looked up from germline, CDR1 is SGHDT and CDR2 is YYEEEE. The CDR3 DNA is TGTGCCAGCAGCCACGGGACAATGGACACTGAAGCTTTCTTT. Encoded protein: CASSHGTMDTEAFF.

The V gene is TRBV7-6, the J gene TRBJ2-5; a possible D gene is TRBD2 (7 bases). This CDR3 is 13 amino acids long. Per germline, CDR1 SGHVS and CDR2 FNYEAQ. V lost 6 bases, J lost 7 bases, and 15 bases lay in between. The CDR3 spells CASSFGGPGTQYF. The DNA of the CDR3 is TGTGCCAGCAGTTTCGGGGGGCCCGGGACCCAGTACTTC.

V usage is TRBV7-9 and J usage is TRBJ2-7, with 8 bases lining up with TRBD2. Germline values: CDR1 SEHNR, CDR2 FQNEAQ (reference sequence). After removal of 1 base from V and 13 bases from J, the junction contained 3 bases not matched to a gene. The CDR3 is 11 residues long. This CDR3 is CASSLGTSCYF. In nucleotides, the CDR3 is TGTGCCAGCAGCTTAGGGACTAGCTGCTACTTC.

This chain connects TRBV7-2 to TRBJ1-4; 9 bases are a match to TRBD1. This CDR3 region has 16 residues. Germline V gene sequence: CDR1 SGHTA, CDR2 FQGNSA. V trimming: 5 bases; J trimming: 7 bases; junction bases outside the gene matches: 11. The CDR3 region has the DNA TGTGCCAGCAGCCCTAGCGGACAGGGGAAGGCTGAAAAACTGTTTTTT. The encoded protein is CASSPSGQGKAEKLFF.

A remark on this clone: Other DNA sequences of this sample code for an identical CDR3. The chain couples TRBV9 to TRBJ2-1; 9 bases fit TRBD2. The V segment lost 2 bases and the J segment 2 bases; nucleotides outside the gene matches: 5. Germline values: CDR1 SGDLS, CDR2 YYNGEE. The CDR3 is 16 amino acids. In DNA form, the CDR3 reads TGTGCCAGCAGCGTGTATTTAGCGGGGGCCTACAATGAGCAGTTCTTC. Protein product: CASSVYLAGAYNEQFF.

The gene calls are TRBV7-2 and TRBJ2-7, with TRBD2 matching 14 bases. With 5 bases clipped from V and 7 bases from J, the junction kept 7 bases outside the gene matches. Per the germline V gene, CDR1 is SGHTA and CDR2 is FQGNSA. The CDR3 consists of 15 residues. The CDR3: CASSARLAGGQEQYF. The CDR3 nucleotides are TGTGCCAGCAGCGCGCGACTAGCGGGGGGGCAGGAGCAGTACTTC.

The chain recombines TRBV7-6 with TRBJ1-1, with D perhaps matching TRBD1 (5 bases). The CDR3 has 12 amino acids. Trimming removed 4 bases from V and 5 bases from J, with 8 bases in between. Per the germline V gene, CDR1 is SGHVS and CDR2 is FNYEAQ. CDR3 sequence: CASSSTGTEAFF. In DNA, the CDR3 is TGTGCCAGCAGCTCCACAGGAACTGAAGCTTTCTTT.

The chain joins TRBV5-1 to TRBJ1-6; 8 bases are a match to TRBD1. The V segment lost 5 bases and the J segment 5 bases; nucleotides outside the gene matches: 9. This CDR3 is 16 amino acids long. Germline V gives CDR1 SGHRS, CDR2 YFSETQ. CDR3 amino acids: CASRKTGVNDNSPLHF. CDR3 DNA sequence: TGCGCCAGCAGAAAGACAGGGGTTAACGATAATTCACCCCTCCACTTT.

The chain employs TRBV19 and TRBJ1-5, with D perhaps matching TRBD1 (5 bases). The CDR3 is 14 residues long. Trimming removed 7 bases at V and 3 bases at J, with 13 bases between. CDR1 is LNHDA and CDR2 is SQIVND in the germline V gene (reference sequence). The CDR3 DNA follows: TGTGCCAGTACCTGGGGCTCCCACAATCAGCCCCAGCATTTT. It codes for CASTWGSHNQPQHF.